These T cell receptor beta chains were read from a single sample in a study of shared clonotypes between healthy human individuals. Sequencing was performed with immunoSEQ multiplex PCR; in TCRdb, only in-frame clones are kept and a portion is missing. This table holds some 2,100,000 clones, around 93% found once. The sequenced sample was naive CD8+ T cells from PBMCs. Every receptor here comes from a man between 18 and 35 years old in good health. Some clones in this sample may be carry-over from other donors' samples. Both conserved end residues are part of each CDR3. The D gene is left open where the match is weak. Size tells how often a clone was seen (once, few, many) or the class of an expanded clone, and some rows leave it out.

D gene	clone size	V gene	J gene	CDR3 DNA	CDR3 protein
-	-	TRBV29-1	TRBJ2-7	TGCAGCGTTCGAGCCAGGTACTCCTACGAGCAGTACTTC	CSVRARYSYEQYF
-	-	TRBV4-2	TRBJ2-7	TGTGCCAGCAGCCCGCGTGGTACAGGCAGAGCAGCCCCCCCCTACGAGCAGTACTTC	CASSPRGTGRAAPPYEQYF
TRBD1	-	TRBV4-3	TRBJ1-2	TGCGCCAGCAGCCAGTGGACAGGAGCTCCCAACTATGGCTACACCTTC	CASSQWTGAPNYGYTF
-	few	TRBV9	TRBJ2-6	TGTGCCAGCAGCGTAGATGGCTCTGGGGCCAACGTCCTGACTTTC	CASSVDGSGANVLTF
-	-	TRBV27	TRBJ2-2	TGTGCCAGCAGTTTTACAGGTCGTGGGGGGGAGCTGTTTTTT	CASSFTGRGGELFF
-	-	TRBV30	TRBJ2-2	TGTGCCTGGAATCAGGGAGAGGCCGGGGAGCTGTTTTTT	CAWNQGEAGELFF
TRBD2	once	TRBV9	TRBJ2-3	TGTGCCAGCAGCCCGGGACTAGCGACTGGGCACGCAGATACGCAGTATTTT	CASSPGLATGHADTQYF
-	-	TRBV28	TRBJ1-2	TGTGCCAGCAGTTTAAATAACGGCTACACCTTC	CASSLNNGYTF
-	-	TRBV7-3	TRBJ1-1	TGTGCCAGCAGCTCCGGGCTTGAAGCTTTCTTT	CASSSGLEAFF
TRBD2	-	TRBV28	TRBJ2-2	TGTGCCAGCAGCCGTGGACTAGCGGGAGGCACCGGGGAGCTGTTTTTT	CASSRGLAGGTGELFF
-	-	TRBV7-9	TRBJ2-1	TGTGCCAGCAACCAGCTCAATGAGCAGTTCTTC	CASNQLNEQFF
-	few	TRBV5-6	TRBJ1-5	TGTGCCAGCAGTTGGGGTCGGAATCAGCCCCAGCATTTT	CASSWGRNQPQHF
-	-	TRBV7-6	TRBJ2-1	TGTGCCAGCAGCTTCGAAATCCTCCGGGAGCAGTTCTTC	CASSFEILREQFF
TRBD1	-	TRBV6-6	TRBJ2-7	TGTGCCAGCAGCGGGACAGGGGGCGGTGGGTCTGAGCAGTACTTC	CASSGTGGGGSEQYF
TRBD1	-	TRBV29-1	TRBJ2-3	TGCAGCGTCGCAGCAGACAGGGGGGTTCGAGATACGCAGTATTTT	CSVAADRGVRDTQYF
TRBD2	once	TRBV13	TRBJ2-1	TGTGCCAGCAGCTCGACTAGCGGGATCTACAATGAGCAGTTCTTC	CASSSTSGIYNEQFF
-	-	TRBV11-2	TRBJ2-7	TGTGCCAGCAGCACGACACTACGGGGCTACGAGCAGTACTTC	CASSTTLRGYEQYF
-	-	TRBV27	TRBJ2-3	TGTGCCAGCAGTTTTGGGCCCGCAGATACGCAGTATTTT	CASSFGPADTQYF
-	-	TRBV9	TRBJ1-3	TGTGCCAGCAGCGTGACAGGAAACACCATATATTTT	CASSVTGNTIYF
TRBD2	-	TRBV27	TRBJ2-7	TGTGCCAGCAGTTTACTAGCGGGAAGAAACGAGCAGTACTTC	CASSLLAGRNEQYF
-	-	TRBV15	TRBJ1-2	TGTGCCACCAGCAGCCTTCGGAAGGACGTACGTGGGGACTATGGCTACACCTTC	CATSSLRKDVRGDYGYTF
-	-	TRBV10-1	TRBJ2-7	TGCGCCAGCAGTGAGTCGTCCGAGTCCGAGCAGTACTTC	CASSESSESEQYF